Below, 22 T cell receptor delta chains from the same sample are listed, as sequenced in a study of gamma-delta chains in newborns, infants, children. TCRdb fed the reads into CATT to redo clone calling. The sample lists 4,000 to 5,000 delta-chain clones; less than 5% were seen once. Sequenced: blood. Receptors were obtained from a child who was a newborn, infant or young child, either healthy, febrile or measles-vaccinated (not recorded which).

The CDR3, as DNA: TGTGCTCTTGGGGAACGCTCCAGTACTGGGTACTGGTGGGACACCGATAAACTCATCTTT. Translation: CALGERSSTGYWWDTDKLIF. This chain connects TRDV1 to TRDJ1, with D perhaps TRDD3 (6 bases). The J gene is not listed in TCRdb, so it was assigned here from a DNA match to germline. This CDR3 contains 20 residues. Trimming took 1 base from V and 0 from J, leaving 24 bases between them. Germline values: CDR1 TSWWSYY, CDR2 QGS.

This clone turned up a few times. This chain connects TRDV1 to TRDJ1; 9 bases are shared with TRDD3. Trimming at V came to 0 bases and at J to 2 bases, leaving 16 bases not matched to a gene. The germline V gene encodes CDR1 TSWWSYY and CDR2 QGS. The CDR3 loop spans 20 amino acids. The CDR3 here is CALGELGLQYWGKWTDKLIF. In DNA, the CDR3 is TGTGCTCTTGGGGAACTAGGCCTACAGTACTGGGGGAAGTGGACCGATAAACTCATCTTT.

No V segment was called; the J segment is TRDJ1; TRDD3 is the table's D call, not checked against the DNA. The CDR3 is 16 amino acids. DNA for the CDR3: TGTGCCTGTGCCACCCTGGGGATCCCGTACACCGATACACTCATATTT. Protein sequence: CACATLGIPYTDTLIF.

For the V gene the call is TRDV2; the J gene has no call; TRDD3, as called in the table, went unchecked against the DNA. Germline CDR1 is GEAIGNYY and CDR2 is EKD. The CDR3 sequence is 18 residues long. CDR3 protein: CACDSYGEISWDTRQMFF. The CDR3, as DNA: TGTGCCTGTGACTCGTACGGGGAGATCTCCTGGGACACCCGACAAATGTTTTTC.

This clone is termed medium-sized. This sample includes further DNA sequences coding for the same CDR3. The chain has TRDV2 and TRDJ2, with 9 positions matching TRDD3. The CDR3 covers 19 residues. V gave up 1 base and J gave up 0 bases; unmatched junction bases: 11. Germline-derived CDR1 and CDR2 are GEAIGNYY and EKD. CDR3 protein: CACDTLAGGSVALTAQLFF. In DNA form, the CDR3 reads TGTGCCTGTGACACTTTAGCTGGGGGATCCGTAGCTTTGACAGCACAACTCTTCTTT.

This clone qualifies as medium-sized. This same CDR3 is encoded by further DNA sequences in the sample. The chain recombines TRDV2 with TRDJ2, with 13 nucleotides matching TRDD3. The germline V gene has CDR1 GEAIGNYY and CDR2 EKD. Trimming removed 3 bases from V and 1 base from J; junction bases left unmatched: 7. The CDR3 has 18 amino acids. Written as DNA, the CDR3 is TGTGCCTGTGACTCCTTACTGGGGGATACGCATTTGACAGCACAACTCTTCTTT. Protein: CACDSLLGDTHLTAQLFF.

The gene calls are TRDV2 and TRDJ2; 9 bases fit TRDD3. V lost 1 base and J lost 8; bases outside the gene matches: 19. Germline V gives CDR1 GEAIGNYY, CDR2 EKD. The CDR3 runs to 19 residues. The CDR3 sequence is CACDTVVLGDPPQTAQLFF. The CDR3 DNA follows: TGTGCCTGTGACACAGTAGTACTGGGGGACCCCCCCCAGACGGCACAACTCTTCTTT.

This clone has only a few counts. V and J are TRDV2 and TRDJ3; TRDD3 aligns across 11 bases. Germline CDR1 and CDR2: GEAIGNYY and EKD. Trimming took 1 base from V and 2 from J; bases not matched to a gene: 6. This CDR3 contains 19 residues. This CDR3 reads CACDTGGYAKTWDTRQMFF. CDR3 in DNA: TGTGCCTGTGACACTGGGGGATACGCGAAGACCTGGGACACCCGACAGATGTTTTTC.

As to this clone: A read error is possible here, since a much larger clone lies one base away. The chain uses TRDV2 and TRDJ3; 11 positions match TRDD3. The CDR3 consists of 19 residues. Per germline, CDR1 GEAIGNYY and CDR2 EKD. CDR3 sequence reads: CARDKVLGDSSWDTRQMFF. The CDR3 nucleotides read TGTGCCCGTGACAAAGTACTGGGGGATAGCTCCTGGGACACCCGACAGATGTTTTTC.

Concerning this clone itself: Compared with germline, one end of the junction differs, possibly owing to a read error. The V and J genes are TRDV2 and TRDJ1; D is perhaps TRDD2 (5 bases). The CDR3 consists of 14 residues. Germline V gene data show CDR1 as GEAIGNYY and CDR2 as EKD. The CDR3 nucleotides read TGTGCCTGTGACACAGGGGCCCCTACCGAGAAACTCATCTTT. This sequence encodes CACDTGAPTEKLIF.

This clone was counted between two and nine times. The genes are TRDV2 and TRDJ2; 11 positions agree with TRDD3. Germline-derived CDR1 and CDR2 are GEAIGNYY and EKD. The CDR3 totals 16 residues. V dropped 5 bases and J dropped 0; count of bases not matched to a gene: 4. The CDR3 nucleotides read TGTGCCTGTGGCACTGGGGGATATTCTTTGACAGCACAACTCTTCTTT. Protein product: CACGTGGYSLTAQLFF.

The chain links TRDV3 to TRDJ2, with TRDD3 identical over 8 bases. There are 17 residues in the CDR3. CDR1 is TVYSNPD and CDR2 is GDNSRS in the germline V gene (reference sequence). The V segment lost 4 bases and the J segment 0 bases; nucleotides outside the gene matches: 13. The CDR3 DNA reads TGTGCCTCCAGCCTACTGGGGATACCCGCTTTGACAGCACAACTCTTCTTT. Amino acid sequence: CASSLLGIPALTAQLFF.

This clone turned up a few times. J is TRDJ3 and V is TRDV2, with TRDD3 matching 8 bases. The CDR3 is made up of 19 amino acids. After removal of 3 bases from V and 0 bases from J, the junction contained 9 bases not matched to a gene. Looked up from germline, CDR1 is GEAIGNYY and CDR2 is EKD. The CDR3 bases are TGTGCCTGTGACCCGTACTGGGGATACTACTCCTGGGACACCCGACAGATGTTTTTC. Translated, it gives CACDPYWGYYSWDTRQMFF.

This clone has a handful of counts. The chain carries TRDV2 and TRDJ3; D possibly corresponds to TRDD3 (6 bases). The germline V gene encodes CDR1 GEAIGNYY and CDR2 EKD. Trimming removed 0 bases at V and 0 bases at J, with 14 bases between. CDR3 length: 19 amino acids. DNA of the CDR3: TGTGCCTGTGACACCGGGGATCTTTATAGCTCCTGGGACACCCGACAGATGTTTTTC. Its protein product is CACDTGDLYSSWDTRQMFF.

On this clone itself: Given a much more abundant clone one base away, this may be a read error. This chain links TRDV2 with TRDJ3; 8 bases are shared with TRDD3. The CDR3 has 18 amino acids. CDR1 and CDR2 (germline): GEAIGNYY, EKD. The trim removed 0 bases at V and 0 bases at J, leaving 3 bases unmatched. The CDR3 DNA reads TGTGCCTGTGACACCGTACTGGGGGCCTCCTGGGACACCCGACAGATGTTTTTC. The encoded protein is CACDTVLGASWDTRQMFF.

Notes on this clone: Other nucleotide sequences in the sample specify the same CDR3. The CDR3 protein is CACDTVSGGRPAQLFF. In nucleotides, the CDR3 is TGTGCCTGTGACACCGTGAGTGGGGGGCGGCCAGCACAACTCTTCTTT. The genes are TRDV2 and TRDJ2; a weak D match, TRDD3 (6 bases). The CDR3 runs 16 residues. V lost 0 bases to trimming and J lost 6 bases, with 16 bases between them. Germline V lookup: CDR1 GEAIGNYY, CDR2 EKD.

This clone was seen a handful of times. V usage is TRDV3 and J usage is TRDJ1, with 9 bases that match TRDD3. Trimming cost V 1 base and J 4 bases; bases outside gene matches: 22. Germline V gene lookup returns CDR1 TVYSNPD and CDR2 GDNSRS (reference sequence). The CDR3 sequence is 19 residues long. The chain's CDR3 is CAFKLLHRGTGGPVDKLIF. The CDR3 DNA follows: TGTGCCTTTAAGCTCCTACATAGAGGTACTGGGGGACCCGTCGATAAACTCATCTTT.

The chain joins TRDV1 to TRDJ1, with 9 bases identical to TRDD3. The length of the CDR3 is 21 residues. The junction had 23 bases not matched to a gene; V was cut back by 4 bases and J by 2 bases. The V gene's germline CDR1 is TSWWSYY and CDR2 QGS. CDR3 sequence: CALGALGGLHRGDTGTDKLIF. In DNA form, the CDR3 reads TGTGCTCTTGGGGCTCTTGGGGGCCTTCACCGCGGGGATACGGGGACCGATAAACTCATCTTT.

This clone is labeled medium-sized. The same CDR3 arises from other DNA sequences in this sample as well. The chain joins TRDV2 to TRDJ3, with 12 bases lining up with TRDD3. With V trimmed by 0 bases and J by 0 bases, 5 bases remained unmatched. From germline, CDR1 is GEAIGNYY and CDR2 EKD. This CDR3 contains 20 residues. The CDR3 DNA reads TGTGCCTGTGACACCGTACTGGGGGATACCCGCTCCTGGGACACCCGACAGATGTTTTTC. Encoded protein: CACDTVLGDTRSWDTRQMFF.

With respect to this clone: A clone one base away is much larger, so this may be a read error. V gene TRDV2 combines with J gene TRDJ3; 9 bases map to TRDD3. The CDR3 runs 18 residues. Germline values: CDR1 GEAIGNYY, CDR2 EKD. V was clipped by 2 bases and J by 0 bases; unmatched bases: 4. CDR3: CACDKLGESSWDTRQMFF. The CDR3, as DNA: TGTGCCTGTGACAAACTGGGGGAAAGCTCCTGGGACACCCGACAGATGTTTTTC.

This sequence joins TRDV2 and TRDJ3; D is unresolved. The CDR3 consists of 17 residues. V gave up 0 bases and J gave up 3 bases, with 11 bases separating them. The V gene's germline CDR1 is GEAIGNYY and CDR2 EKD. CDR3: CACDTLEVDWDTRQMFF. The CDR3 DNA reads as TGTGCCTGTGACACCTTGGAGGTAGACTGGGACACCCGACAGATGTTTTTC.

The V call is TRDV2, the J call TRDJ1, with 9 bases identical to TRDD3. Germline V gene data show CDR1 as GEAIGNYY and CDR2 as EKD. J was trimmed by 3 bases and V by 1 base; bases with no gene match: 2. The CDR3 spans 14 residues. For the CDR3, the DNA is TGTGCCTGTGACACGGGGATACGCGCCGATAAACTCATCTTT. It is translated as CACDTGIRADKLIF.